What follows are 27 T cell receptor beta chains derived from one specimen sequenced in a study of blood T cells in healthy people across ages. Through a sample-barcoded 5' primer and a J-beta primer mix, a second PCR was run for roughly 6 to 11 cycles. Each CDR3 protein is one row after TCRdb ran MiXCR on the 5' RACE reads. The table shows some 790,000 distinct CDR3 sequences, with 25% to 30% occurring only once. Material: blood. These receptors all stem from a woman aged 80 or older in good health.

About this clonotype itself: The conserved phenylalanine or tryptophan is not found at the CDR3 terminus, so this likely reflects a read error. The V gene is TRBV12-3 or TRBV12-4, the J gene TRBJ2-3; possibly TRBD1 for D (5 bases). Trimming left V 6 bases short and J 4 bases short, with 11 bases between. The CDR3 sequence is 13 residues long. CDR3: CASSSQGSDTQYS. The CDR3 nucleotides are TGTGCCAGCAGCTCGCAGGGATCAGATACGCAGTATTCT.

This clonotype has only a few counts. A read error is possible here, since a much larger clone lies one base away. The rearrangement joins TRBV7-2 to TRBJ2-1, with TRBD2 matching over 9 bases. The CDR3 totals 15 residues. Germline values: CDR1 SGHTA, CDR2 FQGNSA. In DNA, the CDR3 is TGTGCCAGCAGGGTACCGGGACTAGCATCCAATGAGCGGTTCTTC. It codes for CASRVPGLASNERFF.

This clonotype occurred many times. The rearrangement uses TRBV10-3 and TRBJ1-4; TRBD1 aligns across 11 bases. The germline V gene encodes CDR1 ENHRY and CDR2 SYGVKD. The CDR3 runs to 13 residues. V shed 7 bases and J 6 bases; nucleotides not matched to a gene: 1. CDR3: CAIKGQGDEKLFF. In DNA, the CDR3 is TGTGCCATCAAGGGACAGGGGGATGAAAAACTGTTTTTT.

This clonotype was detected ten times or more. The V call is TRBV7-9, the J call TRBJ2-4; no clear D gene. Per germline, CDR1 SEHNR and CDR2 FQNEAQ (reference sequence). V lost 1 base to trimming and J lost 3 bases, with 4 bases between them. The CDR3 length is 13 residues. The CDR3 nucleotides are TGTGCCAGCAGCTTAGACAGCAAAAACATTCAGTACTTC. Protein: CASSLDSKNIQYF.

The V call is TRBV12-3 or TRBV12-4, the J call TRBJ1-1, with a weak D call TRBD1 (5 bases). V lost 6 bases and J lost 6, with 20 bases in between. The CDR3 contains 15 residues. The CDR3 is CASSHQTQMGAEAFF. The CDR3 bases are TGTGCCAGCAGCCATCAGACGCAGATGGGGGCTGAAGCTTTCTTT.

For this clonotype: At one boundary the junction diverges from the germline segment, which might be a read error. The rearrangement uses TRBV2 and TRBJ2-3; 8 bases line up with TRBD2. The length of the CDR3 is 15 residues. CDR1 and CDR2 from the germline V gene are SNHLY and FYNNEI. CDR3 DNA: TGTACCAGCATTCTCCTTAGCGGGGACACAGATACGCAGTATTTT. It yields the protein CTSILLSGDTDTQYF.

The table lists this clonotype with a few counts. One base away lies a much larger clone, so this may be a sequencing read error. The chain uses TRBV24-1 and TRBJ2-5; TRBD1 agrees at 7 bases. Germline assignment: CDR1 KGHDR and CDR2 SFDVKD. The J segment lost 11 bases and the V segment lost 4 bases, leaving 21 bases of the junction unmatched. The CDR3 is made up of 17 amino acids. The DNA for the CDR3 is TGTGCCACCAGTGACACCATAGGGGGCTCAAGGATTGATGAGCAGTACTTC. This codes for CATSDTIGGSRIDEQYF.

This clonotype appeared a few times. A much larger clone differs by one base, so this may be a read error. This chain connects TRBV7-2 to TRBJ2-3; 8 nucleotides agree with TRBD2. From germline, CDR1 is SGHTA and CDR2 FQGNSA. The CDR3 covers 15 residues. This CDR3 reads CASSLTGGSTDTRYF. CDR3 sequence (DNA): TGTGCCAGCAGCTTAACGGGGGGGAGCACAGATACGCGGTATTTT.

This chain's CDR3 is CASSQEVFTGSSTDTQYF. The CDR3, as DNA: TGCGCCAGCAGCCAAGAAGTGTTCACAGGCTCTAGCACAGATACGCAGTATTTT. The rearrangement uses TRBV4-3 and TRBJ2-3; tentative D call: TRBD1 (5 bases). Trimming took 0 bases from V and 0 from J, leaving 16 bases between them. The germline V gene encodes CDR1 LGHNA and CDR2 YSLEER. The CDR3 is made up of 18 amino acids.

In this sample, this clonotype turned up many times. The gene calls are TRBV7-2 and TRBJ2-5; 9 bases align to TRBD1. The CDR3 covers 15 residues. The V segment lost 3 bases and the J segment 5 bases; nucleotides outside the gene matches: 7. The germline V gene has CDR1 SGHTA and CDR2 FQGNSA. The CDR3 DNA follows: TGTGCCAGCAGCTTCATCCGGGACAGGGTGGAGACCCAGTACTTC. Translating it yields CASSFIRDRVETQYF. Looking up the rest from reference TRBV7-2 and TRBJ2-5 gives the full variable domain: GAGVSQSPSNKVTEKGKDVELRCDPISGHTALYWYRQSLGQGLEFLIYFQGNSAPDKSGLPSDRFSAERTGGSVSTLTIQRTQQEDSAVYLCASSFIRDRVETQYFGPGTRLLVL.

In the case of this clonotype: A much larger clone sits a single nucleotide away, making a read error possible. The V call is TRBV20-1, the J call TRBJ2-1; D gene ambiguous. Looked up from germline, CDR1 is DFQATT and CDR2 is SNEGSKA (reference sequence). Trimming shortened V by 5 bases and J by 4 bases, and 9 bases separated the two germline ends. The CDR3 is 12 amino acids. The CDR3 is CSAPTQYNEQFF. The CDR3 nucleotides read TGCAGTGCTCCCACACAGTACAATGAGCAGTTCTTC.

The rearrangement joins TRBV11-2 to TRBJ2-7; a possible D gene is TRBD2 (6 bases). The CDR3 has 15 amino acids. Trimming removed 1 base at V and 0 bases at J, with 10 bases between. The germline gives CDR1 SGHAT, CDR2 FQNNGV. The CDR3 nucleotides read TGTGCCAGCAGCTTAGGGCGGGGTTTCTCCTACGAGCAGTACTTC. Protein sequence: CASSLGRGFSYEQYF. Filled out from reference TRBV11-2 and TRBJ2-7, the complete variable domain reads EAGVAQSPRYKIIEKRQSVAFWCNPISGHATLYWYQQILGQGPKLLIQFQNNGVVDDSQLPKDRFSAERLKGVDSTLKIQPAKLEDSAVYLCASSLGRGFSYEQYFGPGTRLTVT.

This clonotype was recorded many times. The V call is TRBV4-3, the J call TRBJ2-3; 7 bases fit TRBD2. Germline lookup yields CDR1 LGHNA and CDR2 YSLEER. The trim removed 0 bases at V and 4 bases at J, leaving 4 bases unmatched. This CDR3 is built from 15 residues. CDR3 amino acids: CASSQDSGRPDTQYF. The CDR3 nucleotides read TGCGCCAGCAGCCAAGATTCCGGGAGGCCAGATACGCAGTATTTT.

In this sample, this clonotype turned up many times. V and J are TRBV9 and TRBJ2-3; 14 bases are shared with TRBD2. CDR1 is SGDLS and CDR2 is YYNGEE in the germline V gene. The CDR3 loop spans 16 amino acids. With V trimmed by 4 bases and J by 6 bases, 7 bases remained unmatched. CDR3 coding DNA: TGTGCCAGCAGCCCTCGGACTAGCGGGGGGCGGGATACGCAGTATTTT. Translating gives CASSPRTSGGRDTQYF.

This clonotype was found a few times. The chain couples TRBV27 to TRBJ1-1, with D possibly being TRBD1 (5 bases). Germline V CDR1 and CDR2: MNHEY, SMNVEV (reference sequence). Between the trimmed V and J ends, which lost 2 bases and 1 base, there was a span of 8 bases. CDR3 length: 14 amino acids. The CDR3 DNA reads as TGTGCCAGCAGTTTAATGAGGGGGAACACTGAAGCTTTCTTT. This codes for CASSLMRGNTEAFF.

The genes are TRBV9 and TRBJ2-2; possibly TRBD2 for D (6 bases). V was clipped by 0 bases and J by 4 bases, with 10 bases between them. Germline CDR1 is SGDLS and CDR2 is YYNGEE. The CDR3 has 15 residues. DNA of the CDR3: TGTGCCAGCAGCGTAGGGGGAGGTTTCACCGGGGAGCTGTTTTTT. This codes for CASSVGGGFTGELFF.

On this clonotype: A much larger clone differs by one base, so this may be a read error. The J gene is TRBJ2-1, the V gene TRBV10-2, with TRBD2 matching 12 bases. This CDR3 spans 13 amino acids. The germline V gene encodes CDR1 WSHSY and CDR2 SAAADI. The chain's CDR3 is CVSRTSGEFEQFF. The CDR3 DNA follows: TGCGTCAGCAGGACTAGCGGGGAGTTTGAGCAGTTCTTC.

Points on this clonotype: Since a much larger clone is just one base distant, this may be a read error. The chain combines TRBV20-1 with TRBJ2-1; TRBD2 matches at 8 bases. Germline assignment: CDR1 DFQATT and CDR2 SNEGSKA (reference sequence). The CDR3 is 13 amino acids. This chain's CDR3 is CSAETSANNERFF. The DNA of the CDR3 is TGCAGTGCTGAGACTAGCGCTAACAATGAGCGGTTCTTC.

This clonotype was counted many times. The genes are TRBV20-1 and TRBJ2-1; D may be TRBD2 (6 bases). Trimming cost V 8 bases and J 5 bases, with 19 bases left between them. The CDR3 is made up of 14 amino acids. Germline V lookup: CDR1 DFQATT, CDR2 SNEGSKA (reference sequence). The CDR3: CSQVGGRIDNEQFF. The CDR3 DNA is TGCAGTCAAGTTGGGGGGAGGATAGACAATGAGCAGTTCTTC.

The chain has TRBV4-1 and TRBJ2-1, with 12 bases matching TRBD2. Trimming removed 0 bases from V and 6 bases from J; junction bases left unmatched: 9. Germline V CDR1 and CDR2: MGHRA, YSYEKL. CDR3 size: 18 residues. CDR3 region: CASSQEFASSGGANEQFF. As DNA, the CDR3 is TGCGCCAGCAGCCAAGAATTCGCTTCTAGCGGGGGGGCCAATGAGCAGTTCTTC.

Comment on this clonotype: A single base separates this from a much larger clone, so it may be a read error. This chain connects TRBV9 to TRBJ2-3, with TRBD2 as a possible D gene (6 bases). Looked up from germline, CDR1 is SGDLS and CDR2 is YYNGEE. The CDR3 length is 14 residues. V was cut by 0 bases and J by 5 bases, with 10 bases left in between. The CDR3 coding sequence is TGTGCCAGCAGCGTAGCTATGGAGGGAGATACGCAGTATTTT. It is translated as CASSVAMEGDTQYF. Drawing the rest from reference TRBV9 and TRBJ2-3, the complete variable domain is DSGVTQTPKHLITATGQRVTLRCSPRSGDLSVYWYQQSLDQGLQFLIQYYNGEERAKGNILERFSAQQFPDLHSELNLSSLELGDSALYFCASSVAMEGDTQYFGPGTRLTVL.

This clonotype was found many times. The rearrangement links TRBV4-3 to TRBJ2-1, with no clear D. The CDR3 is 11 amino acids. From germline, CDR1 is LGHNA and CDR2 YSLEER. V dropped 3 bases and J dropped 7 bases, with 4 bases sitting between them. For the CDR3, the DNA is TGCGCCAGCAGCCACCATAATGAGCAGTTCTTC. Protein product: CASSHHNEQFF.

The chain links TRBV29-1 to TRBJ2-7; 9 bases match TRBD1. The V and J ends lost 6 bases and 3 bases, in that order; junction bases with no gene match: 6. Germline assignment: CDR1 SQVTM and CDR2 ANQGSEA. CDR3 length equals 13 residues. The CDR3 DNA reads as TGCAGCGTCGCGGCGGGACAGGGCTACGAGCAGTACTTC. Amino acid sequence: CSVAAGQGYEQYF.

This clonotype was found a few times. A read error is possible here, since a much larger clone lies one base away. The chain has TRBV7-2 and TRBJ2-5; possibly TRBD1 or TRBD2 for D (5 bases each). Germline values: CDR1 SGHTA, CDR2 FQGNSA. This CDR3 has 15 amino acids. Trimming shortened V by 7 bases and J by 11 bases, and 26 bases separated the two germline ends. This CDR3 reads CASKFGAPGNNEQYF. The CDR3 DNA reads TGTGCCAGCAAGTTCGGGGCTCCCGGGAACAATGAGCAGTACTTC.

This clonotype was counted many times. The chain is built from TRBV7-9 and TRBJ1-4; possible D gene TRBD1, 5 bases. Trimming left V 8 bases short and J 2 bases short, with 12 bases between. Germline V gene data show CDR1 as SEHNR and CDR2 as FQNEAQ (reference sequence). CDR3 length: 14 amino acids. The DNA of the CDR3 is TGTGCCAGCGGACGGGGGGGGACTAATGAAAAACTGTTTTTT. This gives the protein CASGRGGTNEKLFF.

This clonotype was detected only once. Since a much larger clone is just one base distant, this may be a read error. V usage is TRBV20-1 and J usage is TRBJ2-1, with D maybe TRBD2 (7 bases). CDR1 is DFQATT and CDR2 is SNEGSKA in the germline V gene (reference sequence). The CDR3 runs to 15 residues. V lost 4 bases and J 8 bases, leaving 21 bases between the germline ends. The CDR3 is CSATRCVGGADEQFF. The CDR3 nucleotides read TGCAGTGCTACCCGCTGCGTAGGGGGGGCGGATGAGCAGTTCTTC.

This clonotype was observed a handful of times. The chain recombines TRBV7-2 with TRBJ2-7; 7 positions agree with TRBD1. J lost 10 bases, V lost 6 bases, and 18 bases had no gene match. This CDR3 comprises 15 residues. Germline CDR1 is SGHTA and CDR2 is FQGNSA. The CDR3 loop reads CASSGQGGIQVTQYF. The CDR3 DNA sequence: TGTGCCAGCAGTGGGCAAGGGGGCATTCAAGTCACCCAGTACTTC.